Listed below are T cell receptor beta chains from one sample, sequenced in a study of blood T cells in healthy people across ages. TCRdb re-derived calls from the 5' RACE reads in MiXCR, one entry per CDR3 protein. Here the sample spans 1.5 million to 2 million distinct CDR3 sequences, approximately 28% being singletons. Sequencing input: blood. The receptors originated from a woman between 25 and 40 years old in good health. Both conserved end residues are part of each CDR3. Fields, in order: D gene, J gene, clone size, V gene, CDR3 DNA, CDR3 protein. A D gene is named only where the DNA matches it firmly. The listing skips clone size in some rows; elsewhere it reads once, few, many or a size class.

D gene: .; J gene: TRBJ1-1; clone size: few; V gene: TRBV6-5; CDR3 DNA: TGTGCCAGCAGTTACGATAGGGGGGGCGGTGAAGCTTTCTTT; CDR3 protein: CASSYDRGGGEAFF
D gene: TRBD1; J gene: TRBJ2-2; clone size: .; V gene: TRBV4-2; CDR3 DNA: TGTGCCAGCAGCCAAGATATCTCCCCTTACAGGGGGCGATGGACCGGGGAGCTGTTTTTT; CDR3 protein: CASSQDISPYRGRWTGELFF
D gene: TRBD2; J gene: TRBJ2-7; clone size: many; V gene: TRBV7-6; CDR3 DNA: TGTGCCAGCAGCCTACAGACTAGCGGGGGCCGTACCTCCTACGAGCAGTACTTC; CDR3 protein: CASSLQTSGGRTSYEQYF
D gene: TRBD2; J gene: TRBJ2-1; clone size: .; V gene: TRBV11-2; CDR3 DNA: TGTTCCAGCAGCCCGACTAGCGGCCCCTCCAATGAGCAGTTCTTC; CDR3 protein: CSSSPTSGPSNEQFF
D gene: .; J gene: TRBJ2-5; clone size: many; V gene: TRBV29-1; CDR3 DNA: TGCAGCGTTGTGGGACAAGATGAAGAGACCCAGTACTTC; CDR3 protein: CSVVGQDEETQYF
D gene: TRBD1; J gene: TRBJ1-5; clone size: .; V gene: TRBV6-2/TRBV6-3; CDR3 DNA: TGTGCCAGCAGTTTTTTACCTTGGACAGGGAGCAATCAGCCACAGCATTTT; CDR3 protein: CASSFLPWTGSNQPQHF
D gene: TRBD2; J gene: TRBJ2-7; clone size: few; V gene: TRBV7-9; CDR3 DNA: TGTGCCAGCAGCTTAGCGTCTAGCGGTGTTTACGAGCAGTACTTC; CDR3 protein: CASSLASSGVYEQYF
D gene: .; J gene: TRBJ2-7; clone size: few; V gene: TRBV7-9; CDR3 DNA: TGTGCCAGCAGCACAACCCCCCGGGACGACTCCTACAATGAGCAGTACTTC; CDR3 protein: CASSTTPRDDSYNEQYF
D gene: TRBD2; J gene: TRBJ2-7; clone size: many; V gene: TRBV7-6; CDR3 DNA: TGTGCCAGCAGCTCCGAGACTAGCGGCTCCTACGAGCAGTACTTC; CDR3 protein: CASSSETSGSYEQYF
D gene: .; J gene: TRBJ2-5; clone size: .; V gene: TRBV5-8; CDR3 DNA: TGTGCCGGCAGCTTGGGCTCTCTACTGCAAGAGACCCAGTACTTC; CDR3 protein: CAGSLGSLLQETQYF
D gene: .; J gene: TRBJ1-2; clone size: .; V gene: TRBV29-1; CDR3 DNA: TGCAGCGTTGACCGCTATGGCTACACCTTC; CDR3 protein: CSVDRYGYTF
D gene: TRBD1; J gene: TRBJ1-6; clone size: .; V gene: TRBV5-1; CDR3 DNA: TGCGCCAGCAGCTCGGGACAGATCTTCTATAATTCACCCCTCCACTTT; CDR3 protein: CASSSGQIFYNSPLHF
D gene: .; J gene: TRBJ2-5; clone size: few; V gene: TRBV7-2; CDR3 DNA: TGTGCCAGCAGACACGACAGTCTCCAAGAGACCCAGTACTTC; CDR3 protein: CASRHDSLQETQYF
D gene: .; J gene: TRBJ2-5; clone size: .; V gene: TRBV20-1; CDR3 DNA: TGCAGTGCTCCAACGGGCCAAGAGACCCAGTACTTC; CDR3 protein: CSAPTGQETQYF
D gene: TRBD1; J gene: TRBJ1-2; clone size: many; V gene: TRBV5-1; CDR3 DNA: TGCGCCAGCAGCTTGGAGACCGGGACAGCGTCGGGAGGCTACACCTTC; CDR3 protein: CASSLETGTASGGYTF
D gene: .; J gene: TRBJ2-7; clone size: .; V gene: TRBV28; CDR3 DNA: TGTGCCAGCAGTTTGGGATCCTCCCGCTCCTACGAGCAGTACTTC; CDR3 protein: CASSLGSSRSYEQYF
D gene: TRBD2; J gene: TRBJ2-1; clone size: few; V gene: TRBV14; CDR3 DNA: TGTGCCAGCAGCCAAGTCCTTACTAGCGGGAGGAGCTCCTACAATGAGCAGTTCTTC; CDR3 protein: CASSQVLTSGRSSYNEQFF